This TCR beta chain was found in a study of blood T cell repertoires in COVID-19. Source study methods: Estimated nucleated cell counts came from reference gene primer amplification. Generated by immunoSEQ multiplex PCR, the TCRdb table keeps only in-frame clones and is missing some. V, J and clone size are those of that table, while D and trimming were read from the DNA. The sample has roughly 160,000 clones; 86% are singletons. Germline CDR1 reads ENHRY; CDR2 reads SYGVKD. This CDR3 region has 14 residues. The junction had 9 bases not matched to a gene; V was cut back by 4 bases and J by 7 bases. The chain employs TRBV10-3 and TRBJ1-1; the match to TRBD1 covers 7 bases. Sequencing was performed on peripheral blood. This clonotype was sampled from a man younger than 35 with acute or convalescent COVID-19. CDR3 region: CAISVGVGGGEAFF. As DNA, the CDR3 is TGTGCCATCAGTGTGGGAGTAGGGGGCGGTGAAGCTTTCTTT.